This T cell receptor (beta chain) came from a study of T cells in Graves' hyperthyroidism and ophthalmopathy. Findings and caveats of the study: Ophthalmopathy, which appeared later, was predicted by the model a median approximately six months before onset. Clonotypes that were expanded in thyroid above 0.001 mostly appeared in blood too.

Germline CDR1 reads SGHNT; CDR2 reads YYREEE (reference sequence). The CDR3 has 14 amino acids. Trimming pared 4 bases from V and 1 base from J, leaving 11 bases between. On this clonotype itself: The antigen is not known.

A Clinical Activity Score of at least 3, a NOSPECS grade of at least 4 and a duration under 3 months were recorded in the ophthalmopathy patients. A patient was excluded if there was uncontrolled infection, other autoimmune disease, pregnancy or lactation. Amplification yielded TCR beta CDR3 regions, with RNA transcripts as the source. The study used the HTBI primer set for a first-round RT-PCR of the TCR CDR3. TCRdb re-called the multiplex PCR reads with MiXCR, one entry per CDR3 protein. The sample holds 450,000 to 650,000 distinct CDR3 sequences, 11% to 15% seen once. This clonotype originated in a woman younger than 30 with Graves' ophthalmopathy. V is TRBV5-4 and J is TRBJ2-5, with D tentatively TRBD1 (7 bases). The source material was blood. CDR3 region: CASSQGDFQETQYF. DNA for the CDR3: TGTGCCAGCAGCCAGGGGGACTTCCAAGAGACCCAGTACTTC.